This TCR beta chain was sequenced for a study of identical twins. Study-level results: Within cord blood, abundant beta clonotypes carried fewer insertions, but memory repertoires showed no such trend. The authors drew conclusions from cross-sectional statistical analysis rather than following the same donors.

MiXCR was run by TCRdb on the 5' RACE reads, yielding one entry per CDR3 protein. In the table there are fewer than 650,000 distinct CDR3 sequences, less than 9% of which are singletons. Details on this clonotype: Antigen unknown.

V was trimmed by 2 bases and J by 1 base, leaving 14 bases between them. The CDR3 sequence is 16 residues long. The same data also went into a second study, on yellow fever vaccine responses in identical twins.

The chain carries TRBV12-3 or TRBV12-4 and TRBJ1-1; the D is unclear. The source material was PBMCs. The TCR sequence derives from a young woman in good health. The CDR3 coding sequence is TGTGCCAGCAGTTTACTTGTTGGCAGAGCGAACACTGAAGCTTTCTTT. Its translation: CASSLLVGRANTEAFF.